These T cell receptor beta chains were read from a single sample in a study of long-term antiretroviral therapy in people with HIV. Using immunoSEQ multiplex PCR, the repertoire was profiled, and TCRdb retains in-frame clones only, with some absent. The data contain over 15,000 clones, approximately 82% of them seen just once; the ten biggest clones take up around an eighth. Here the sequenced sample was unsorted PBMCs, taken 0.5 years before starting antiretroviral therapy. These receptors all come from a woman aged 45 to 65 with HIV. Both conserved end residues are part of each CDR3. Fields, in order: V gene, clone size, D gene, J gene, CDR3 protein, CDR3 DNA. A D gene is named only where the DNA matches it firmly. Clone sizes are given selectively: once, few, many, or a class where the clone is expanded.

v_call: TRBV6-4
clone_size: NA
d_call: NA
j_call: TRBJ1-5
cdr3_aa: CASRSPHWKCNQPQHF
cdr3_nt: TGTGCCAGCAGAAGCCCCCATTGGAAGTGCAATCAGCCCCAGCATTTT

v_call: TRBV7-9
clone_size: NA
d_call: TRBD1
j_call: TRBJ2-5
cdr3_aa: CASSLATGGEETQYF
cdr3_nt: TGTGCCAGCAGCTTGGCCACAGGGGGAGAAGAGACCCAGTACTTC

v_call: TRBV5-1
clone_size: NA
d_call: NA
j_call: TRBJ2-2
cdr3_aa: CASSLGISANYAGELFF
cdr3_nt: TGCGCCAGCAGCTTGGGGATAAGTGCTAACTACGCCGGGGAGCTGTTTTTT

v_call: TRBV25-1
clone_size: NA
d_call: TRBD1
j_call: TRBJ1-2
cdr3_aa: CASSEYIQGADGYTF
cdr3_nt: TGTGCCAGCAGTGAATATATTCAGGGGGCGGATGGCTACACCTTC

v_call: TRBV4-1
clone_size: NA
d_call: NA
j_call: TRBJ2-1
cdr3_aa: CASSQEQSVYEQFF
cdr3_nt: TGCGCCAGCAGCCAAGAGCAATCAGTATATGAGCAGTTCTTC

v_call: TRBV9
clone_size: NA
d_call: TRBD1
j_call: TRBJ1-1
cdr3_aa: CASSPTQGARTEAFF
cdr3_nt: TGTGCCAGCAGCCCCACTCAGGGGGCGCGCACTGAAGCTTTCTTT

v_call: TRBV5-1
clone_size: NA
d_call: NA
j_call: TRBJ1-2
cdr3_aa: CASSLAAGVNYGYTF
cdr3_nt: TGCGCCAGCAGCTTGGCGGCAGGGGTGAACTATGGCTACACCTTC

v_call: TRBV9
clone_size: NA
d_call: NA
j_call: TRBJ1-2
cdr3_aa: CASSPTGGAPLYGYTF
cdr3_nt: TGTGCCAGCAGCCCCACCGGGGGCGCCCCCCTCTATGGCTACACCTTC

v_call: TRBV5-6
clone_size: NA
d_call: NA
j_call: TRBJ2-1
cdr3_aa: CASRPPLGEQFF
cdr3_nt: TGTGCCAGCAGACCCCCCCTGGGGGAGCAGTTCTTC

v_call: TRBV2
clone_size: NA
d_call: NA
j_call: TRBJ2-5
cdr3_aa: CASKGRAKETQYF
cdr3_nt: TGTGCCAGCAAGGGACGAGCCAAAGAGACCCAGTACTTC

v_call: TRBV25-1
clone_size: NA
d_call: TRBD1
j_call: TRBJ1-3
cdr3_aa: CASTPDRENTIYF
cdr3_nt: TGTGCCAGCACCCCGGACAGGGAAAACACCATATATTTT

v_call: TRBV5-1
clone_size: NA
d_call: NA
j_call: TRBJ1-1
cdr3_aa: CASSFGRGANTEAFF
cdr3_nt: TGCGCCAGCAGCTTTGGTAGGGGCGCAAACACTGAAGCTTTCTTT

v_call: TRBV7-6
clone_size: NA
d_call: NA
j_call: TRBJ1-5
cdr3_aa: CASSLDSNQPQHF
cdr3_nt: TGTGCCAGCAGCTTAGATAGCAATCAGCCCCAGCATTTT

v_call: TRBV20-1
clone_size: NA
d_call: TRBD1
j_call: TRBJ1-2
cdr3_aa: CSARDRNGYTF
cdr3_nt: TGCAGTGCTAGGGACAGGAATGGCTACACCTTC

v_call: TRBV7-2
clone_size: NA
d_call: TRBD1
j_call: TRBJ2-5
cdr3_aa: CASSLALAGGRETQYF
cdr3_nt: TGTGCCAGCAGCTTAGCGCTGGCAGGGGGCAGAGAGACCCAGTACTTC

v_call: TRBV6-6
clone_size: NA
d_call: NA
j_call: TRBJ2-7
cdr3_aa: CASSPSGFPVYEQYF
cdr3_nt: TGTGCCAGCAGCCCTTCTGGGTTTCCCGTCTACGAGCAGTACTTC

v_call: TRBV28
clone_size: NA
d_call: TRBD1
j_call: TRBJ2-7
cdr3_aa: CASSGTGGYEQYF
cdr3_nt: TGTGCCAGCAGCGGGACAGGTGGTTACGAGCAGTACTTC

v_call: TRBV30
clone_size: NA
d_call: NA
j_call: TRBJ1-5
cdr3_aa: CAWSRDSNQPQHF
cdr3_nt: TGTGCCTGGAGTAGGGATAGCAATCAGCCCCAGCATTTT

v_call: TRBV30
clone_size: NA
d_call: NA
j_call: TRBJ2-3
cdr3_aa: CAWSAGRLTGTVTDTQYF
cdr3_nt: TGTGCCTGGAGCGCCGGGAGACTTACAGGGACGGTGACAGATACGCAGTATTTT

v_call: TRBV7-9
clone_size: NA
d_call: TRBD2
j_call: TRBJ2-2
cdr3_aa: CASTLGGDTGELFF
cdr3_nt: TGTGCCAGCACCCTCGGGGGGGACACCGGGGAGCTGTTTTTT

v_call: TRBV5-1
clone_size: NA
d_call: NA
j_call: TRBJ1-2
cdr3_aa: CASSLDSANYGYTF
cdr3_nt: TGCGCCAGCAGCTTGGACAGCGCTAACTATGGCTACACCTTC

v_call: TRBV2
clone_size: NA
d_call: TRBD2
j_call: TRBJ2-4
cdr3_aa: CASSRGVLAKNIQYF
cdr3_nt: TGTGCCAGCAGTCGGGGGGTACTAGCCAAAAACATTCAGTACTTC

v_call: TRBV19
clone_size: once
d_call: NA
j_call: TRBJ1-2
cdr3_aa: CASSRLPPVYGYTF
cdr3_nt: TGTGCCAGTAGTAGGCTCCCGCCAGTCTATGGCTACACCTTC

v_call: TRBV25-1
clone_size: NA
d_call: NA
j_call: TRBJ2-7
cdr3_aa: CASSFGGNEQYF
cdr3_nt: TGTGCCAGCAGTTTCGGGGGAAACGAGCAGTACTTC

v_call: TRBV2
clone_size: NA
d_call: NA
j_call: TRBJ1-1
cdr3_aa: CASRSPGRPEAFF
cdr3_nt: TGTGCCAGCAGGAGCCCAGGGAGACCTGAAGCTTTCTTT

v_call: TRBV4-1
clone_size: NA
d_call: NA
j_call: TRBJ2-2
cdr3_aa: CASSQAGQNTGELFF
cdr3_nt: TGCGCCAGCAGCCAAGCAGGACAGAACACCGGGGAGCTGTTTTTT

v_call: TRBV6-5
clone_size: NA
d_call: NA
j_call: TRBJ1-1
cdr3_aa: CASKRGDTEAFF
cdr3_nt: TGTGCCAGCAAGAGAGGAGACACTGAAGCTTTCTTT

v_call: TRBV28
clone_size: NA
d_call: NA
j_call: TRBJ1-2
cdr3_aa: CASSEVNYGYTF
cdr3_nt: TGTGCCAGCAGTGAGGTTAACTATGGCTACACCTTC

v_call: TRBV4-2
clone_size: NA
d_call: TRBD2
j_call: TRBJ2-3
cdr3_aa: CASSQDAARGGATDTQYF
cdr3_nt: TGTGCCAGCAGCCAAGATGCGGCGCGGGGGGGGGCCACAGATACGCAGTATTTT